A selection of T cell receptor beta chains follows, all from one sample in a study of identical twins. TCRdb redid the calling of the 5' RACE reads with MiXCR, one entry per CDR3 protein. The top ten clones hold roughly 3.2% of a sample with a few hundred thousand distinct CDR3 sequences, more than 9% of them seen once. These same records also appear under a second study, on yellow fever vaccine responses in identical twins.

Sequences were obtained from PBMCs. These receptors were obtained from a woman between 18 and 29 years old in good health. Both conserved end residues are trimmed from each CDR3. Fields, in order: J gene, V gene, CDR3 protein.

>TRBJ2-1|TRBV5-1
ASSLFSGGAENEQF
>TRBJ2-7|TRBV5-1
ASSVDPQRTYEQY
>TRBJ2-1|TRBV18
ASSPFTGESLNNEQF
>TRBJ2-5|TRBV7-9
ASSPDREGFETQY
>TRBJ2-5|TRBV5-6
ASSLTPLDGRETQY
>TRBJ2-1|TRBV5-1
ASSLNLDNYNEQF
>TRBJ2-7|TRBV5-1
ASSLGVNENEQY
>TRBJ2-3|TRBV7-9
AIPRGGPLSYTDTQY
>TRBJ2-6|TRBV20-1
SATPDRDAGANVLT
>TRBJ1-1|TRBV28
ASGEGAMNTEAF
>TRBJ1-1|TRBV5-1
ASSLIGVNTEAF
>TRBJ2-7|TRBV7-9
ASRLLGEQY
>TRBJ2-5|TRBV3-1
ASSPGGVRTETQY
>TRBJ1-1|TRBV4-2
ASSQGEQAGTEAF
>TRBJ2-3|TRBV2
ASSGAGGGTDTQY
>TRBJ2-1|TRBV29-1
SVESVRVVDEQF
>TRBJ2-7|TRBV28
ASSRSRQGAQRGGPEQY
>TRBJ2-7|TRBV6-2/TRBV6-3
ATGGGPYEQY